The 15 T cell receptor beta chains below were found in one sample sequenced in a study of cytomegalovirus exposure and HLA in healthy donors. Amplification used 60 Vbeta primers and 13 Jbeta primers. This table comes from immunoSEQ multiplex PCR, and its TCRdb copy is limited to in-frame clones, with some not included. The table includes about 150,000 clones, 80% detected once. Sequencing input: PBMCs. The receptors originated from a man aged 30 to 45 in good health and CMV-seronegative.

The rearrangement uses TRBV6-6 and TRBJ2-1; perhaps TRBD1 as D (5 bases). V lost 5 bases to trimming and J lost 5 bases, with 16 bases between them. The germline V gene has CDR1 MNHNY and CDR2 SVGAGI (reference sequence). The CDR3 is 15 amino acids. The CDR3 sequence is CASSPHITRDNEQFF. The DNA for the CDR3 is TGTGCCAGCAGTCCCCACATTACCAGGGACAATGAGCAGTTCTTC.

The chain employs TRBV21-1 and TRBJ1-1; the table names TRBD1, a call not compared with the DNA. TRBV21-1 is classified as a pseudogene. The CDR3 consists of 16 residues. CDR3 region: CASSKGFKQQNTEAFF. Written as DNA, the CDR3 is TGTGCCAGCAGCAAAGGTTTTAAACAGCAGAACACTGAAGCTTTCTTT.

The genes are TRBV2 and TRBJ2-7, with 8 nucleotides matching TRBD1. The CDR3 spans 13 residues. Germline assignment: CDR1 SNHLY and CDR2 FYNNEI. The trim removed 11 bases at V and 4 bases at J, leaving 10 bases unmatched. DNA for the CDR3: TGTGCCGGACAGGGCCCCCCAGGATACGAGCAGTACTTC. Protein: CAGQGPPGYEQYF.

This clone is a singleton in its sample. V usage is TRBV6-6 and J usage is TRBJ2-1, with 7 bases matching TRBD2. The CDR3 extends over 15 amino acids. The junction had 6 bases not matched to a gene; V was cut back by 7 bases and J by 0 bases. Germline V CDR1 and CDR2: MNHNY, SVGAGI (reference sequence). This CDR3 reads CASTPGGSSYNEQFF. The CDR3 nucleotides read TGTGCCAGCACCCCAGGCGGGAGCTCCTACAATGAGCAGTTCTTC.

This chain connects TRBV7-9 to TRBJ2-1, with 12 bases aligning to TRBD2. Unmatched junction bases numbered 4, after V lost 5 bases and J lost 2 bases. The CDR3 sequence is 16 residues long. CDR1 is SEHNR, CDR2 FQNEAQ, per germline (reference sequence). CDR3 nucleotides: TGTGCCAGCAGCATGCCTAGCGGGAGGGCCTACAATGAGCAGTTCTTC. This encodes CASSMPSGRAYNEQFF. The entire variable domain, with the rest obtained from reference TRBV7-9 and TRBJ2-1, is as follows: DTGVSQNPRHKITKRGQNVTFRCDPISEHNRLYWYRQTLGQGPEFLTYFQNEAQLEKSRLLSDRFSAERPKGSFSTLEIQRTEQGDSAMYLCASSMPSGRAYNEQFFGPGTRLTVL.

The chain employs TRBV15 and TRBJ1-2; D is perhaps TRBD1 (5 bases). The CDR3 contains 16 residues. V lost 0 bases, J lost 4 bases, and 15 bases lay in between. Germline V gene sequence: CDR1 LNHNV, CDR2 YYDKDF (reference sequence). The chain's CDR3 is CATSRDRQGSVYGYTF. DNA of the CDR3: TGTGCCACCAGCAGAGATCGCCAGGGTTCAGTCTATGGCTACACCTTC.

This chain uses TRBV15 with TRBJ2-1; TRBD2 might be the D (5 bases). V was pared by 0 bases and J by 7 bases, with 13 bases between. The CDR3 spans 15 residues. In germline, CDR1 is LNHNV, CDR2 YYDKDF (reference sequence). The CDR3 protein is CATSRDSTRGNEQFF. As DNA, the CDR3 is TGTGCCACCAGCAGAGATAGTACTAGAGGGAATGAGCAGTTCTTC.

The V gene is TRBV7-2, the J gene TRBJ1-1; D ambiguous. Germline V CDR1 and CDR2: SGHTA, FQGNSA. Trimming took off 4 bases at V and 3 bases at J, with 9 bases between the two ends. The CDR3 contains 13 residues. CDR3 DNA: TGTGCCAGCAGCTCTATGCCTGACACTGAAGCTTTCTTT. Amino acids: CASSSMPDTEAFF. Full variable domain (remainder filled in from reference TRBV7-2 and TRBJ1-1): GAGVSQSPSNKVTEKGKDVELRCDPISGHTALYWYRQSLGQGLEFLIYFQGNSAPDKSGLPSDRFSAERTGGSVSTLTIQRTQQEDSAVYLCASSSMPDTEAFFGQGTRLTVV.

This clone was seen once. The CDR3 protein is CASSTTSGTTDTQYF. CDR3 sequence (DNA): TGTGCCAGTAGTACGACTAGCGGGACGACAGATACGCAGTATTTT. The gene calls are TRBV19 and TRBJ2-3; TRBD2 aligns across 11 bases. Looked up from germline, CDR1 is LNHDA and CDR2 is SQIVND (reference sequence). The V gene end was trimmed by 4 bases and the J gene end by 3 bases; junction bases not matched to a gene: 3. CDR3 length equals 15 residues. Using reference TRBV19 and TRBJ2-3 for the parts outside the CDR3, the full variable domain is DGGITQSPKYLFRKEGQNVTLSCEQNLNHDAMYWYRQDPGQGLRLIYYSQIVNDFQKGDIAEGYSVSREKKESFPLTVTSAQKNPTAFYLCASSTTSGTTDTQYFGPGTRLTVL.

The chain uses TRBV5-6 and TRBJ1-2; D is uncertain. Germline CDR1 SGHDT, CDR2 YYEEEE. The CDR3 totals 13 residues. The V end lost 4 bases, the J end lost 6 bases, and 13 bases lay between the germline ends. Here the CDR3 DNA reads TGTGCCAGCAGCCGAGCTGGAGCCGATGGCTACACCTTC. Translation: CASSRAGADGYTF.

This clone showed up just a few times. This sequence joins TRBV15 and TRBJ2-7; TRBD2 matches at 14 bases. J gave up 3 bases and V 1 base, and 2 bases lay outside the gene matches. Germline V gene sequence: CDR1 LNHNV, CDR2 YYDKDF (reference sequence). The CDR3 length is 16 residues. This CDR3 reads CATSRGGTSGSYEQYF. In DNA, the CDR3 is TGTGCCACCAGCAGAGGGGGGACTAGCGGGAGCTACGAGCAGTACTTC.

This chain connects TRBV10-3 to TRBJ2-7; 11 bases map to TRBD2. CDR3 length equals 16 residues. Per germline, CDR1 ENHRY and CDR2 SYGVKD. Trimming cost V 0 bases and J 3 bases; bases outside gene matches: 4. CDR3 sequence (DNA): TGTGCCATCAGTGAGTCCCTGACTAGCGGGAACTACGAGCAGTACTTC. It codes for CAISESLTSGNYEQYF.

The chain has TRBV27 and TRBJ2-5; 11 nucleotides match TRBD2. The V segment lost 6 bases and the J segment 5 bases; nucleotides outside the gene matches: 11. Germline V lookup: CDR1 MNHEY, CDR2 SMNVEV (reference sequence). CDR3 length: 16 residues. The DNA for the CDR3 is TGTGCCAGCAGCGACTTCGGACTAGCGGGTTTGGAGACCCAGTACTTC. This sequence encodes CASSDFGLAGLETQYF.

This clone was seen only once. This chain uses TRBV7-2 with TRBJ1-5; 9 nucleotides line up with TRBD1. The CDR3 is 15 residues long. Germline V gene sequence: CDR1 SGHTA, CDR2 FQGNSA. V lost 5 bases and J lost 5; bases outside the gene matches: 7. The CDR3 sequence is CASSPTGGTYQPQHF. The CDR3 DNA reads as TGTGCCAGCAGCCCGACAGGGGGTACGTATCAGCCCCAGCATTTT.

CDR3 sequence reads: CASSRPGAGEQYF. CDR3 coding DNA: TGTGCCAGCAGTCGTCCCGGTGCGGGGGAGCAGTACTTC. J is TRBJ2-7 and V is TRBV6-4, with D possibly TRBD2 on 6 matching bases. Between the trimmed V and J ends, which lost 5 bases and 7 bases, there was a span of 15 bases. Germline CDR1 is MRHNA and CDR2 is SNTAGT. CDR3 length: 13 amino acids.